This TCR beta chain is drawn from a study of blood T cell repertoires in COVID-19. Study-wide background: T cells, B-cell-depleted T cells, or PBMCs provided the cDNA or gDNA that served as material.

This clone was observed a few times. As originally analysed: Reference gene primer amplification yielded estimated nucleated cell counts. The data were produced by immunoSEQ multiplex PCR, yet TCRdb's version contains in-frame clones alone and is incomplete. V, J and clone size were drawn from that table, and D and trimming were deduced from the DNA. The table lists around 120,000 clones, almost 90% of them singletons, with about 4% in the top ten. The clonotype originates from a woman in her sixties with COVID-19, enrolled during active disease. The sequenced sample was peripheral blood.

CDR3: CASSLAQDNQPQHF. The CDR3 bases are TGTGCCAGCAGCTTAGCTCAGGACAATCAGCCCCAGCATTTT. The chain has TRBV7-9 and TRBJ1-5; the D is unclear. Germline CDR1 and CDR2: SEHNR and FQNEAQ (reference sequence). The CDR3 is made up of 14 amino acids. Trimming shortened V by 0 bases and J by 3 bases, and 6 bases separated the two germline ends.